A selection of T cell receptor beta chains follows, all from one sample in a study of T cell responses to AZD1222 COVID-19 vaccine. Clones were read by immunoSEQ multiplex PCR, and TCRdb kept only the in-frame ones, dropping some. The sample carries 70,000 to 95,000 clones, roughly 86% recorded once. Sequencing used peripheral blood, obtained on day 0 of MenACWY control vaccination. The source is an adult in good health. The CDR3 runs from the conserved cysteine through the conserved F or W. D genes are given only for firm matches. Some rows mark clone size as missing; the rest say once, few, many or name a class of expanded clone.

j_call v_call clone_size d_call cdr3_nt cdr3_aa
TRBJ2-7 TRBV5-1 - TRBD2 TGCGCCAGCAGCCCGGGGACTAGCGGGGGGGTTCTGGACGAGCAGTACTTC CASSPGTSGGVLDEQYF
TRBJ2-5 TRBV2 - - TGTGCCAGCAGTGCAGGGGGGGAGACCCAGTACTTC CASSAGGETQYF
TRBJ2-2 TRBV10-2 - - TGCGCCAGCAGTGGCGGTCAGTACACCGGGGAGCTGTTTTTT CASSGGQYTGELFF
TRBJ1-5 TRBV5-5 - - TGTGCCAGCAGCGATAATGGGTGGGCGAATAGCAATCAGCCCCAGCATTTT CASSDNGWANSNQPQHF
TRBJ1-6 TRBV5-4 - - TGTGCCAGCAGCTTGGGGACTGGTGGTATTCCCCTCCACTTT CASSLGTGGIPLHF
TRBJ1-5 TRBV12-2 once - TGTGCAAGTCGACCGTTCGACAGGGGGCGGGAGAGCAATCAGCCCCAGCATTTT CASRPFDRGRESNQPQHF
TRBJ1-1 TRBV29-1 - - TGCAGCGCCCTTGTGGATTTGGGGGTCCGAGCTTTCTTT CSALVDLGVRAFF
TRBJ1-5 TRBV7-2 - TRBD1 TGTGCCAGCAGCTCTGGACAGGGGGACAATCAGCCCCAGCATTTT CASSSGQGDNQPQHF
TRBJ2-1 TRBV23-1 - - TGCGCCAGCAGTCCCGACTTCAATGAGCAGTTCTTC CASSPDFNEQFF
TRBJ1-1 TRBV10-3 few TRBD1 TGTGCCATCAGTGGGCCCGGGACAGGGACCACTGAAGCTTTCTTT CAISGPGTGTTEAFF
TRBJ1-4 TRBV5-1 - TRBD1 TGCGCCAGCAGCTTGGGATCTCAGGGGGCAACTAATGAAAAACTGTTTTTT CASSLGSQGATNEKLFF
TRBJ2-7 TRBV4-1 - - TGCGCCAGCAGCGAATCACCAGAGTTCCGGATGTGGGAGCAGTACTTC CASSESPEFRMWEQYF
TRBJ2-1 TRBV2 - TRBD1 TGTGCCAGCAGTAAGACAGGGAGACCCTCCTACAATGAGCAGTTCTTC CASSKTGRPSYNEQFF
TRBJ2-7 TRBV7-9 - TRBD1 TGTGCCAGCAGCTTGGGACAGGGGGCGAAGGAGCAGTACTTC CASSLGQGAKEQYF
TRBJ2-2 TRBV5-1 - - TGCGCCAGCAGCTTGGCGAATGCGGCGAACACCGGGGAGCTGTTTTTT CASSLANAANTGELFF
TRBJ2-5 TRBV7-8 - TRBD1 TGTGCCAGCAGCCACGTGGACAGGCCTGGGACCCAGTACTTC CASSHVDRPGTQYF
TRBJ1-3 TRBV2 - - TGTGCCAGCAGACCCGACGGACTCCCTGGAAACACCATATATTTT CASRPDGLPGNTIYF
TRBJ1-2 TRBV27 - TRBD1 TGTGCCAGCAGTCATTCAACAGGGGAGGTAGACTATGGCTACACCTTC CASSHSTGEVDYGYTF
TRBJ2-6 TRBV7-8 few - TGTGCCAGCAGCCTATCTACGGCTTCTGGGGCCAACGTCCTGACTTTC CASSLSTASGANVLTF
TRBJ2-5 TRBV9 - TRBD2 TGTGCCAGCAGCGTAGTGCCAGCGGGGAACCAAGAGACCCAGTACTTC CASSVVPAGNQETQYF
TRBJ2-5 TRBV25-1 - - TGTGCCAGCAGGGACAGACAGACCCAGTACTTC CASRDRQTQYF
TRBJ1-2 TRBV5-6 - - TGTGCCAGCAGCTTGGACAGTGGACTCTATGGCTACACCTTC CASSLDSGLYGYTF
TRBJ1-2 TRBV24-1 once TRBD1 TGTGCCACCAGTGATTCGGGACAGGGCTTCGGCTACACCTTC CATSDSGQGFGYTF